This T cell receptor (beta chain) was sequenced during a study of regulatory T cells in long-lasting Graves disease. Study-wide results and caveats: TRBV28 was favored in persistent disease, as were TRBJ1-2 and TRBJ2-5.

V dropped 4 bases and J dropped 8; count of bases not matched to a gene: 10. The CDR3 loop spans 13 amino acids. Germline V lookup: CDR1 SQVTM, CDR2 ANQGSEA. Construction of TCR beta libraries relied on iRepertoire HTBI primers and on Arm-PCR targeting CDR3 regions. TCRdb re-called the multiplex PCR reads through MiXCR, storing one row per CDR3 protein. The sample lists 440,000 or so distinct CDR3 sequences, around 15% occurring once. Stated time point: newly diagnosed GD, antithyroid drugs for less than 3 months. Following extraction of RNA from PBMCs, that RNA was used to make the TCR library. As regards this clonotype: Its cognate antigen is unknown.

These same data were also listed under a study on T cells in Graves' hyperthyroidism and ophthalmopathy. According to that study: RT-PCR in the first round (using the HTBI primer set) targeted the TCR CDR3. Most expanded thyroid clonotypes above 0.001 also appeared in blood. The model anticipated ophthalmopathy a median approximately 6.7 months pre-onset.

This sequence was found in a woman younger than 45 with Graves disease. The starting material was peripheral blood mononuclear cells (PBMCs), obtained at new diagnosis, from a patient treated with antithyroid drugs. The rearrangement uses TRBV29-1 and TRBJ1-2; TRBD1 matches at 7 bases. As DNA, the CDR3 is TGCAGCGTTGTCCCTTCAGGGGGAAGGGGCTACACCTTC. Translation gives CSVVPSGGRGYTF.